This passage covers 29 T cell receptor beta chains from one sample sequenced in a study of T cells in localized non-small cell lung cancer. Only in-frame clones appear in the TCRdb table, and some are missing; sequencing was by immunoSEQ multiplex PCR. The sample consists of 30,000 to 40,000 clones, 86% of them appearing once. The sequencing used peripheral blood mononuclear cells, collected before any cancer treatment. These receptor sequences come from a male donor older than 55 with stage II lung adenocarcinoma.

The V and J genes are TRBV6-1 and TRBJ1-2, with D unresolved. The CDR3 runs 13 residues. Trimming cost V 1 base and J 4 bases, with 7 bases left between them. The germline V gene encodes CDR1 MNHNS and CDR2 SASEGT. CDR3 amino acids: CASSEVDGYGYTF. Here the CDR3 DNA reads TGTGCCAGCAGTGAAGTTGACGGCTATGGCTACACCTTC.

This chain links TRBV7-2 with TRBJ1-1; TRBD1 is a possible D gene (5 bases). The germline CDR1 and CDR2 sequences are SGHTA and FQGNSA. Trimming shortened V by 3 bases and J by 6 bases, and 20 bases separated the two germline ends. CDR3 length: 16 residues. The CDR3 nucleotides read TGTGCCAGCAGCTTGACCGGGGCCGCGTTAGGCGCTGAAGCTTTCTTT. As protein: CASSLTGAALGAEAFF.

This clone has a single count. The V gene is TRBV30, the J gene TRBJ1-2; D call uncertain. Trimming shortened V by 5 bases and J by 8 bases, and 15 bases separated the two germline ends. CDR1 GTSNPN and CDR2 SVGIG come from the germline V gene (reference sequence). This CDR3 contains 12 residues. The CDR3 bases are TGTGCCTGGGATACGATGGGTTGGGGCTACACCTTC. This sequence encodes CAWDTMGWGYTF.

This clone was picked up a small number of times. The rearrangement links TRBV20-1 to TRBJ1-1, with unresolved D. CDR1 is DFQATT, CDR2 SNEGSKA, per germline (reference sequence). This CDR3 contains 11 residues. The V and J ends lost 5 bases and 7 bases respectively, with 11 bases between them. The CDR3 DNA reads TGCAGTGCTTCCGACGGGGATGAAGCTTTCTTT. It yields the protein CSASDGDEAFF.

This chain uses TRBV10-3 with TRBJ1-1; TRBD1 might be the D (6 bases). V lost 0 bases and J lost 1, with 15 bases in between. Germline V gives CDR1 ENHRY, CDR2 SYGVKD. The length of the CDR3 is 17 residues. CDR3 residues: CAISESGGGSPNTEAFF. The CDR3 DNA sequence: TGTGCCATCAGTGAGTCAGGGGGGGGCAGCCCGAACACTGAAGCTTTCTTT.

The rearrangement joins TRBV2 to TRBJ2-7, with a possible D match to TRBD1 (9 bases). The germline V gene has CDR1 SNHLY and CDR2 FYNNEI. The V end was cut by 7 bases, the J end by 3 bases, with 16 bases between. The CDR3 consists of 14 residues. This chain's CDR3 is CASTGGTGFYEQYF. In DNA form, the CDR3 reads TGTGCCAGCACGGGGGGGACAGGGTTCTACGAGCAGTACTTC.

The chain is built from TRBV18 and TRBJ2-7; 9 bases match TRBD2. CDR1 and CDR2 from the germline V gene are KGHSH and LQKENI. Losses at the gene ends were 3 bases for V and 7 bases for J; bases not matched to a gene: 7. The length of the CDR3 is 14 residues. The CDR3 region is CASSPAGGPPEQYF. The CDR3 region has the DNA TGTGCCAGCTCACCGGCGGGAGGGCCCCCGGAGCAGTACTTC.

This chain connects TRBV18 to TRBJ2-3; TRBD2 aligns across 9 bases. The length of the CDR3 is 15 residues. CDR1 KGHSH and CDR2 LQKENI come from the germline V gene. With 0 bases clipped from V and 4 bases from J, the junction kept 2 bases outside the gene matches. The CDR3 here is CASSPPSSGADTQYF. The DNA for the CDR3 is TGTGCCAGCTCACCACCGTCTAGCGGGGCAGATACGCAGTATTTT. The full variable domain, rest sourced from reference TRBV18 and TRBJ2-3, is NAGVMQNPRHLVRRRGQEARLRCSPMKGHSHVYWYRQLPEEGLKFMVYLQKENIIDESGMPKERFSAEFPKEGPSILRIQQVVRGDSAAYFCASSPPSSGADTQYFGPGTRLTVL.

The chain joins TRBV19 to TRBJ2-7; D not certain. This CDR3 is built from 14 residues. Per germline, CDR1 LNHDA and CDR2 SQIVND (reference sequence). Trimming left V 7 bases short and J 1 base short, with 14 bases between. For the CDR3, the DNA is TGTGCCAGTAAGGCGGCGGTACAATCCTACGAGCAGTACTTC. Amino acid sequence: CASKAAVQSYEQYF.

V gene TRBV5-6 combines with J gene TRBJ1-2, with D possibly matching TRBD1 (5 bases). V was trimmed by 6 bases and J by 7 bases, leaving 16 bases between them. Germline lookup yields CDR1 SGHDT and CDR2 YYEEEE. This CDR3 spans 13 amino acids. DNA of the CDR3: TGTGCCAGCAAAGGGACTCTCCGGAGTGGCTACACCTTC. Protein product: CASKGTLRSGYTF.

This clone turned up a few times. V is TRBV30 and J is TRBJ1-1; 8 positions agree with TRBD1. This CDR3 has 15 amino acids. Germline-derived CDR1 and CDR2 are GTSNPN and SVGIG (reference sequence). V shed 2 bases and J 3 bases; nucleotides not matched to a gene: 8. CDR3 amino acids: CAWSTQPGQDTEAFF. In DNA form, the CDR3 reads TGTGCCTGGAGTACCCAACCGGGACAGGACACTGAAGCTTTCTTT.

The chain carries TRBV5-1 and TRBJ2-7, with D possibly being TRBD2 (5 bases). Per the germline V gene, CDR1 is SGHRS and CDR2 is YFSETQ. This CDR3 is built from 13 residues. Trimming took off 3 bases at V and 0 bases at J, with 7 bases between the two ends. CDR3 loop: CASSWESSYEQYF. In DNA, the CDR3 is TGCGCCAGCAGCTGGGAGAGCTCCTACGAGCAGTACTTC.

The rearrangement links TRBV5-4 to TRBJ2-7, with 8 positions matching TRBD2. Germline values: CDR1 SGHNT, CDR2 YYREEE (reference sequence). The trim removed 4 bases at V and 2 bases at J, leaving 8 bases unmatched. The CDR3 totals 15 residues. CDR3 in amino acids: CASSGSGSGAYEQYF. The CDR3 DNA follows: TGTGCCAGCAGCGGGAGCGGGAGTGGAGCCTACGAGCAGTACTTC.

This clone was detected a few times. The chain uses TRBV11-2 and TRBJ1-1; D is ambiguous. V lost 8 bases and J 0 bases, leaving 7 bases between the germline ends. CDR1 and CDR2 (germline): SGHAT, FQNNGV. The CDR3 spans 12 residues. CDR3 protein: CASGRLNTEAFF. For the CDR3, the DNA is TGTGCCAGCGGGCGGTTGAACACTGAAGCTTTCTTT.

This sequence joins TRBV9 and TRBJ2-1; either TRBD1 or TRBD2 may fit D (5 bases each). This CDR3 has 13 amino acids. Germline CDR1 SGDLS, CDR2 YYNGEE. V was pared by 0 bases and J by 7 bases, with 8 bases between. The CDR3 protein is CASSVGRENEQFF. The CDR3 nucleotides are TGTGCCAGCAGCGTAGGCAGGGAGAATGAGCAGTTCTTC.

This chain joins TRBV28 and TRBJ2-3, with 7 bases identical to TRBD1. This CDR3 comprises 17 residues. The junction had 15 bases not matched to a gene; V was cut back by 4 bases and J by 5 bases. Germline V gene lookup returns CDR1 MDHEN and CDR2 SYDVKM. CDR3 protein: CASSSRRQGQRVDTQYF. The CDR3 DNA follows: TGTGCCAGCAGTTCGCGAAGACAGGGACAAAGAGTAGATACGCAGTATTTT.

This clone was counted only a few times. V gene TRBV2 combines with J gene TRBJ1-1; no clear D gene. This CDR3 spans 13 amino acids. Germline V gives CDR1 SNHLY, CDR2 FYNNEI. V lost 2 bases and J 1 base, leaving 5 bases between the germline ends. The CDR3 DNA is TGTGCCAGCAGTGAACAAGGGAACACTGAAGCTTTCTTT. Translated, it gives CASSEQGNTEAFF.

The rearrangement links TRBV4-1 to TRBJ2-1; TRBD2 matches at 8 bases. V lost 4 bases to trimming and J lost 4 bases; unmatched junction nucleotides: 9. Germline CDR1 MGHRA, CDR2 YSYEKL. This CDR3 spans 16 amino acids. The CDR3 DNA reads as TGCGCCAGCAGCCGCCCGGGACTAGGGACGTACAATGAGCAGTTCTTC. It codes for CASSRPGLGTYNEQFF.

CDR3 sequence reads: CASNKGGDAVQPQHF. In DNA, the CDR3 is TGTGCCAGCAACAAAGGAGGAGACGCTGTTCAGCCCCAGCATTTT. This chain joins TRBV2 and TRBJ1-5; D not certain. CDR3 length: 15 residues. Trimming took 7 bases from V and 6 from J, leaving 19 bases between them. Germline CDR1 is SNHLY and CDR2 is FYNNEI.

The chain links TRBV7-9 to TRBJ1-3, with 8 bases lining up with TRBD1. The germline V gene encodes CDR1 SEHNR and CDR2 FQNEAQ (reference sequence). The V and J ends lost 4 bases and 9 bases, in that order; junction bases with no gene match: 5. The CDR3 extends over 13 amino acids. The CDR3 loop reads CASSSTGAATIYF. The CDR3 bases are TGTGCCAGCAGCTCGACAGGGGCGGCCACCATATATTTT.

This chain uses TRBV6-5 with TRBJ1-1; no clear D. The germline gives CDR1 MNHEY, CDR2 SVGAGI. Trimming stripped 0 bases from V and 6 bases from J, with 11 bases between. The CDR3 loop spans 14 amino acids. The CDR3 DNA reads as TGTGCCAGCAGTTACTCGTCCCGCACCGCTGAAGCTTTCTTT. It yields the protein CASSYSSRTAEAFF.

The chain employs TRBV18 and TRBJ2-7, with TRBD1 identical over 11 bases. The CDR3 loop spans 15 amino acids. With 3 bases clipped from V and 6 bases from J, the junction kept 7 bases outside the gene matches. CDR1 is KGHSH, CDR2 LQKENI, per germline. CDR3 region: CASSPGQGAHSEQYF. The DNA of the CDR3 is TGTGCCAGCTCACCCGGACAGGGGGCCCACTCCGAGCAGTACTTC. Full variable domain (missing parts from reference TRBV18 and TRBJ2-7): NAGVMQNPRHLVRRRGQEARLRCSPMKGHSHVYWYRQLPEEGLKFMVYLQKENIIDESGMPKERFSAEFPKEGPSILRIQQVVRGDSAAYFCASSPGQGAHSEQYFGPGTRLTVT.

CDR3 loop: CASSSGTAETQYF. DNA for the CDR3: TGTGCCAGTAGTAGTGGGACCGCGGAGACCCAGTACTTC. The chain joins TRBV19 to TRBJ2-5; D tentatively reads TRBD1 or TRBD2 (5 bases each). The germline V gene has CDR1 LNHDA and CDR2 SQIVND (reference sequence). The CDR3 extends over 13 amino acids. V lost 4 bases and J lost 5, with 11 bases in between.

J is TRBJ2-2 and V is TRBV27; no clear D gene. Germline V gene lookup returns CDR1 MNHEY and CDR2 SMNVEV (reference sequence). Trimming removed 3 bases at V and 1 base at J, with 6 bases between. CDR3 length: 14 amino acids. The CDR3 reads CASSFEVNTGELFF. The CDR3 DNA sequence: TGTGCCAGCAGTTTTGAGGTGAACACCGGGGAGCTGTTTTTT.

This clone has just one count. This chain uses TRBV7-7 with TRBJ2-1; 7 bases agree with TRBD2. Germline CDR1 and CDR2: SSHAT and FNYEAQ (reference sequence). This CDR3 spans 13 amino acids. With 5 bases clipped from V and 9 bases from J, the junction kept 7 bases outside the gene matches. CDR3 nucleotide sequence: TGTGCCAGCAGCCAAGGCGGGAGAGGTGAGCAGTTCTTC. It codes for CASSQGGRGEQFF. Looking up the rest from reference TRBV7-7 and TRBJ2-1 gives the full variable domain: GAGVSQSPRYKVTKRGQDVTLRCDPISSHATLYWYQQALGQGPEFLTYFNYEAQPDKSGLPSDRFSAERPEGSISTLTIQRTEQRDSAMYRCASSQGGRGEQFFGPGTRLTVL.

J is TRBJ2-1 and V is TRBV20-1; no clear D. The V gene's germline CDR1 is DFQATT and CDR2 SNEGSKA (reference sequence). V lost 1 base, J lost 9 bases, and 7 bases lay in between. The CDR3 runs 11 residues. This CDR3 is CSARALTEQFF. The CDR3 DNA reads as TGCAGTGCTAGAGCTCTCACTGAGCAGTTCTTC.

The count of this clone is one. Here the CDR3 DNA reads TGTGCCAGCAGTTTACTAGCGGGAGGGGGGGATGAGCAGTTCTTC. This sequence encodes CASSLLAGGGDEQFF. This chain joins TRBV6-5 and TRBJ2-1; 13 bases are a match to TRBD2. CDR3 length: 15 residues. V dropped 4 bases and J dropped 8; count of bases not matched to a gene: 5. Germline V CDR1 and CDR2: MNHEY, SVGAGI.

The gene calls are TRBV6-6 and TRBJ1-2; TRBD1 aligns across 9 bases. The V gene end was trimmed by 8 bases and the J gene end by 5 bases; junction bases not matched to a gene: 6. Looked up from germline, CDR1 is MNHNY and CDR2 is SVGAGI (reference sequence). The CDR3 runs to 13 residues. The CDR3 nucleotides read TGTGCCAGCGGTTTGGGACAGGGATATGGCTACACCTTC. This sequence encodes CASGLGQGYGYTF.

The chain employs TRBV10-1 and TRBJ1-5; 7 bases are a match to TRBD1. Germline V gene lookup returns CDR1 WNHNN and CDR2 SYGVQD (reference sequence). The CDR3 has 13 amino acids. Trimming took 3 bases from V and 7 from J; bases not matched to a gene: 3. CDR3 bases: TGCGCCAGCAGTGACTCAGGGGGACAGCCCCAGCATTTT. It yields the protein CASSDSGGQPQHF.